This T cell receptor (beta chain) is drawn from a study of blood T cell repertoires in COVID-19. Per germline, CDR1 SNHLY and CDR2 FYNNEI. CDR3 size: 15 residues. V was shortened by 3 bases and J by 7 bases, with 16 bases between the two germline ends. The repertoire was sequenced with immunoSEQ multiplex PCR; TCRdb's copy has only in-frame clones and lacks some. Found here are about 200,000 clones, around 80% of them singletons; the top ten hold approximately 7.2%. The rearrangement links TRBV2 to TRBJ1-5, with D possibly matching TRBD1 (5 bases). Input material: peripheral blood. This TCR was sampled from a woman in her seventies with acute or convalescent COVID-19. In DNA form, the CDR3 reads TGTGCCAGCAGTGATTTAAACGGGGGGGGACAGCCCCAGCATTTT. It translates to CASSDLNGGGQPQHF.